This TCR beta chain was documented in a study of T cell responses to AZD1222 COVID-19 vaccine (dated by TCRdb to about 2021). Notes on the research overall: AZD1222 recipients given second doses at about 4 weeks or at about 12 weeks were pooled, since spike-specific TCR depth and breadth were not found to differ between the two schedules. Trial participants were enrolled by age into subgroups of 18-55, 56-69 and 70-plus years, and approximately 150, 30 and 60 TCR-sequenced participants, respectively, were included in these subgroups. TCR sequencing was performed for about 240 trial participants, of whom about 200 were given two doses of AZD1222 and 26 were given two doses of MenACWY control vaccine.

Via the germline V gene (reference sequence), CDR1 is DFQATT and CDR2 SNEGSKA. The trim is 0 bases for V and 8 bases for J, with a gap of 1 base between the germline ends. The CDR3 goes from the cysteine to the phenylalanine over 10 residues. The DNA shown is the 30-base CDR3, in frame from base 1. In the paper's terms, the time point label means: baseline before first vaccination. Vaccinee samples came from UK trials COV001 and COV002, including a single-blind randomized controlled phase 2/3 trial of AZD1222 (ChAdOx1 nCoV-19) in healthy adults. For TCRbeta chain sequencing, PBMC samples were collected from trial participants at day 0 and at day 28 after the second dose. A remark on this clone: This clone's antigen is unknown. Nothing much larger sits one base from this clone, and base qualities are not available.

The CDR3 regions of human TCRbeta chains were analyzed by immunosequencing. From the authors' description of their analysis: TCRs in the repertoires were matched against a reference library of SARS-CoV-2-specific TCRs that had been generated with the MIRA antigen-specificity platform. Breadth meant the fraction of unique TCRs that were SARS-CoV-2-associated, whereas depth meant the fraction of total T cells that were SARS-CoV-2-associated. Each spike-specific TCR was assigned to its reactive spike region and to a CD4 or CD8 class using the MIRA data. Log10-transformed breadth and depth values were compared by one-way ANOVA with Sidak's multiple comparisons tests. TCRdb mirrors the immuneACCESS table, restricted to in-frame sequences. Some clones are absent from its copies; in checked studies, under half trace to an unresolved V gene, and the reason for the others is unknown. The V and J calls and clone size were taken over from that table, and D and trimming were inferred from the DNA. This sample holds 150,000 or so clones; 94% were observed only once. The top ten constitute approximately 0.58% of the sample.

The paper's findings and limits, for the study overall: In the small 56-69-year group, the increase in depth fell short of significance, most likely because of low power. Epitopes outside the regions mutated in the B.1.351 and B.1.1.7 variants were reportedly recognized by nearly half of the unique spike-specific TCRs. Because no day 14 peak-response samples were available, the repertoires could be characterized only after the peak T cell response. The vaccine-associated CD4 TCRs covered the entire spike protein, and the dominant responses fell in regions 160-218 and 743-854. A significant rise in spike-specific TCR breadth and depth was observed after two AZD1222 doses relative to day 0 and relative to MenACWY recipients. Participants were mostly white British, with more females than males. The authors suggested clonal diversity may have been underestimated. Only six or seven AZD1222 recipients were SARS-CoV-2 seropositive at baseline, limiting conclusions about previously exposed vaccinees.

The rearrangement combines TRBV20-1 with TRBJ1-4; the D gene identity is not certain. This receptor was obtained from an adult in good health. The specimen was peripheral blood, collected on day 0 of AZD1222 vaccination. The CDR3 corresponds to CSAREEKLFF. The DNA sequence follows: TGCAGTGCTAGAGAAGAAAAACTGTTTTTT.